This T cell receptor (beta chain) was recovered during a study of OX40 agonist ivuxolimab in advanced cancers. J was trimmed by 5 bases and V by 4 bases; bases with no gene match: 6. Germline CDR1 SGHDT, CDR2 YYEEEE. The CDR3 runs 15 residues. Sequencing was performed with immunoSEQ multiplex PCR; in TCRdb, only in-frame clones are kept and a portion is missing. The sample has roughly 100,000 clones; approximately 86% are singletons. This receptor was identified in an adult with an advanced solid tumor such as melanoma, head and neck, liver or kidney cancer. This specimen consisted of CD4+ or CD8+ T cells sorted from blood, obtained in a trial of the OX40 agonist ivuxolimab. The V gene is TRBV5-6, the J gene TRBJ2-2; TRBD2 matches 9 bases. This CDR3 is CASSRLAGVTGELFF. The CDR3 bases are TGTGCCAGCAGCAGATTAGCGGGAGTAACCGGGGAGCTGTTTTTT.